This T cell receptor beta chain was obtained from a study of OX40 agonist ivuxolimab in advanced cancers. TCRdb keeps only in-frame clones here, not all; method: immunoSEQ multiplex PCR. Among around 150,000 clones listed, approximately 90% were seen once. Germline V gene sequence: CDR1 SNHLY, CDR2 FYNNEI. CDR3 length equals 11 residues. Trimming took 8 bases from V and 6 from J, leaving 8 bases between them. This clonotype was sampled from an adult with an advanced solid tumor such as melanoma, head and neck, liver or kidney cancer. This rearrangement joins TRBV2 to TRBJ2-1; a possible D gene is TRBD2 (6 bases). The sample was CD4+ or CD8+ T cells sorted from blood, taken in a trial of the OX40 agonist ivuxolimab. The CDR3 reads CASQRVNEQFF. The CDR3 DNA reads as TGTGCCAGCCAGCGGGTCAATGAGCAGTTCTTC. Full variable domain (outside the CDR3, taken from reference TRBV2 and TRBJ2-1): EPEVTQTPSHQVTQMGQEVILRCVPISNHLYFYWYRQILGQKVEFLVSFYNNEISEKSEIFDDQFSVERPDGSNFTLKIRSTKLEDSAMYFCASQRVNEQFFGPGTRLTVL.